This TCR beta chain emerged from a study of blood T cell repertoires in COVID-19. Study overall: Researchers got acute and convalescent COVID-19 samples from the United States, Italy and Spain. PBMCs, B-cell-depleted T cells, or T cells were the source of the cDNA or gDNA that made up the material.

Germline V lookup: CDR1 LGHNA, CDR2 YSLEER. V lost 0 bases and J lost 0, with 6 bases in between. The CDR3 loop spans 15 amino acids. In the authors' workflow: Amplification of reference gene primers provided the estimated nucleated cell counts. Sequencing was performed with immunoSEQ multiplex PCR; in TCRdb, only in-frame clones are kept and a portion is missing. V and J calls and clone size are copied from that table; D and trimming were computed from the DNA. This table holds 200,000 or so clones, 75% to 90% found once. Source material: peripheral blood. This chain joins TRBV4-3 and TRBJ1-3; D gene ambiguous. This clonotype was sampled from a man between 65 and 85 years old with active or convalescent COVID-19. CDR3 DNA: TGCGCCAGCAGCCAAGACCTATACTCTGGAAACACCATATATTTT. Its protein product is CASSQDLYSGNTIYF.